This T cell receptor beta chain was obtained from a study of T cell responses to AZD1222 COVID-19 vaccine listed by TCRdb under 2021. Study-level background: Because spike-specific TCR depth and breadth did not differ between the two schedules, AZD1222 recipients who got a second dose at roughly 4 weeks were pooled with those who got a second dose at roughly 12 weeks. A total of under 250 trial participants underwent TCR sequencing, of whom 207 had received two doses of AZD1222 and around 25 had received two doses of the MenACWY control vaccine. Enrollment into the trials was organized by age into subgroups of 18-55, 56-69 and 70-plus years, and those subgroups contained roughly 160, 29 and 62 TCR-sequenced participants, respectively.

A word on this clone: It lacks a known antigen. Base qualities are not provided; no much larger clone lies one nucleotide away.

On the study overall, not on this receptor specifically: Reportedly, close to half of the unique spike-specific TCRs recognized epitopes lying outside the regions that are mutated in the B.1.351 and B.1.1.7 variants. Because no day 14 peak-response samples were available, the repertoires could be characterized only after the peak T cell response. The vaccine-associated CD4 TCRs covered the entire spike protein, and the dominant responses fell in regions 160-218 and 743-854. Conclusions about previously exposed vaccinees are limited, since just six or seven AZD1222 recipients were seropositive for SARS-CoV-2 at baseline. Most participants were white British and females outnumbered males, and the authors suggested that clonal diversity may have been underestimated. The 56-69-year group was small, and its depth increase did not reach significance, likely because of low power. After two AZD1222 doses, spike-specific TCR breadth and depth were significantly higher than at day 0 and than in MenACWY recipients.

The junction carries 16 bases between V and J, which are trimmed by 4 bases and 0 bases respectively. Including the terminal cysteine and phenylalanine, the CDR3 comprises 18 residues. The sequence is cut down to CDR3 DNA, 54 bases in frame from base 1. In the germline V gene (reference sequence), CDR1 corresponds to MNHEY and CDR2 to SMNVEV. The CDR3 regions of human TCRbeta chains were subjected to immunosequencing. In the source study's methods: TCRs in the repertoires were compared against a reference library of SARS-CoV-2-specific TCRs that had been generated with the MIRA antigen-specificity platform. Breadth was defined as the fraction of unique TCRs that were SARS-CoV-2-associated, and depth was defined as the fraction of total T cells that were SARS-CoV-2-associated. Using the MIRA data, every spike-specific TCR was mapped to the spike region that the TCR reacted to and assigned to either a CD4 or a CD8 class. Log10-transformed breadth and depth values were compared by one-way ANOVA with Sidak's multiple comparisons tests. TCRdb re-hosts the immuneACCESS table, in-frame sequences only. Its copies lack some clones; in the studies checked, an unresolved V gene accounts for under half of them, and the cause for the rest is not known. That table gives V, J and clone size, and the DNA gave D and trimming. Across this sample there are over 60,000 clones, with roughly 84% seen only once. Together, the top ten hold about 24% of the sample.

What this sample's time point label stands for: baseline before first vaccination. Vaccinee samples came from UK trials COV001 and COV002, including a single-blind randomized controlled phase 2/3 trial of AZD1222 (ChAdOx1 nCoV-19) in healthy adults. Trial participant PBMC samples were collected at day 0 and day 28 after the second dose for TCRbeta chain sequencing. Specimen: peripheral blood, collected on day 0 of AZD1222 vaccination. The chain was built from TRBV27 and TRBJ2-6, with the D segment identity uncertain. The source is an adult in good health. The sequenced DNA is TGTGCCAGCAGTTCCCATACACTGTTGGGCTCTGGGGCCAACGTCCTGACTTTC. Its translation is CASSSHTLLGSGANVLTF.